Presented here are 6 T cell receptor beta chains from one specimen sequenced in a study of blood T cells in healthy people across ages. For the second PCR, which ran for 7 to 11 cycles, a sample-barcoded 5' primer and a J-beta primer mix were used. TCRdb fed the 5' RACE reads into MiXCR, producing one record per CDR3 protein. The sample consists of around 1,000,000 distinct CDR3 sequences, approximately 25% of them appearing once. The same specimen was also included in a second study, on T cells of mothers and their children.

Specimen: blood. The receptor set was obtained from a girl under 10 years old in good health.

This clonotype was recorded at least ten times. The chain recombines TRBV27 with TRBJ2-7; TRBD2 is a possible D gene (5 bases). V lost 3 bases and J lost 0, with 6 bases in between. Germline CDR1 reads MNHEY; CDR2 reads SMNVEV (reference sequence). This CDR3 spans 13 amino acids. CDR3 amino acids: CASSFRGSYEQYF. The CDR3, as DNA: TGTGCCAGCAGTTTCCGGGGCTCCTACGAGCAGTACTTC.

This clonotype has more than one count but fewer than ten. The chain couples TRBV11-2 to TRBJ1-1, with no clear D. CDR3 length equals 14 residues. Germline V lookup: CDR1 SGHAT, CDR2 FQNNGV. Trimming stripped 5 bases from V and 0 bases from J, with 10 bases between. CDR3 residues: CASSMMYMNTEAFF. In DNA, the CDR3 is TGTGCCAGCAGCATGATGTACATGAACACTGAAGCTTTCTTT.

The sample holds a few counts of this clonotype. V and J are TRBV7-9 and TRBJ2-5, with 7 bases aligning to TRBD1. The CDR3 has 18 residues. The junction had 11 bases not matched to a gene; V was cut back by 1 base and J by 0 bases. Looked up from germline, CDR1 is SEHNR and CDR2 is FQNEAQ (reference sequence). Written as DNA, the CDR3 is TGTGCCAGCAGCTTAGGGGATGGCTTACAGGGGTACCAAGAGACCCAGTACTTC. Translating gives CASSLGDGLQGYQETQYF.

The V gene is TRBV20-1, the J gene TRBJ2-3, with 8 bases lining up with TRBD2. Losses at the gene ends were 0 bases for V and 1 base for J; bases not matched to a gene: 6. Germline lookup yields CDR1 DFQATT and CDR2 SNEGSKA (reference sequence). This CDR3 has 16 amino acids. In nucleotides, the CDR3 is TGCAGTGCTAGAGATCCAGCGGGGGTGGGCACAGATACGCAGTATTTT. Translated: CSARDPAGVGTDTQYF.

This clonotype came up many times. The genes are TRBV11-2 and TRBJ1-2, with D unresolved. This CDR3 comprises 12 residues. Germline CDR1 is SGHAT and CDR2 is FQNNGV. V was clipped by 4 bases and J by 5 bases, with 8 bases between them. CDR3 sequence: CASSSMGYGYTF. The CDR3 nucleotides read TGTGCCAGCAGCTCGATGGGTTATGGCTACACCTTC.

The sample holds many counts of this clonotype. This rearrangement joins TRBV29-1 to TRBJ2-1; D is perhaps TRBD1 or TRBD2 (5 bases each). V gave up 7 bases and J gave up 7 bases, with 17 bases separating them. The CDR3 is 13 residues long. Germline V gives CDR1 SQVTM, CDR2 ANQGSEA. Written as DNA, the CDR3 is TGCAGCGGGGGACCCCGAGGAATTAATGAGCAGTTCTTC. This codes for CSGGPRGINEQFF.